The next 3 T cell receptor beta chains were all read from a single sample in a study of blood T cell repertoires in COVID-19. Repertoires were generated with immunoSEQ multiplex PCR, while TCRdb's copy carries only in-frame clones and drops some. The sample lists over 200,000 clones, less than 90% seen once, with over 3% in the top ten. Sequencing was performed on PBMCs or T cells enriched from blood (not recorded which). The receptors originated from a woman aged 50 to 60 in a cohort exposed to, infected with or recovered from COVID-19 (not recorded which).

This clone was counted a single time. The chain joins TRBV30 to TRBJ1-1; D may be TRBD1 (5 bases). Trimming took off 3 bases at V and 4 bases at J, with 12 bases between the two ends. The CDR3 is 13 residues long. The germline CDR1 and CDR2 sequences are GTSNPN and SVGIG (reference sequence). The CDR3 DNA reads TGTGCCTGGAGGACAGCCCGGGCCACTGAAGCTTTCTTT. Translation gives CAWRTARATEAFF.

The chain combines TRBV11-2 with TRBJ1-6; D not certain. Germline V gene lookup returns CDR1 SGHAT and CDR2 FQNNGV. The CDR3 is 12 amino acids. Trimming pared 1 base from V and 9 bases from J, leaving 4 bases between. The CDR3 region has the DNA TGTGCCAGCAGCTTAGCGGGTTCACCCCTCCACTTT. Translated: CASSLAGSPLHF.

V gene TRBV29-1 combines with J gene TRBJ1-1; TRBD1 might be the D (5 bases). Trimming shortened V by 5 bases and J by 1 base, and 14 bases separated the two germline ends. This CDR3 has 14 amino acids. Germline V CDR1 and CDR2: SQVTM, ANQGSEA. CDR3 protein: CSVKGRAKNTEAFF. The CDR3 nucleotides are TGCAGCGTTAAGGGCAGGGCTAAGAACACTGAAGCTTTCTTT.